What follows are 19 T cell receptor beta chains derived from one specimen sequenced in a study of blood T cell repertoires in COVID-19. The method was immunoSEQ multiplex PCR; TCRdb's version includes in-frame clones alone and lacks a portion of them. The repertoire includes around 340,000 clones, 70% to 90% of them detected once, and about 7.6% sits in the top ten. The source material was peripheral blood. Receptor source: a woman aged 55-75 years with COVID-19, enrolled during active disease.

The CDR3 loop reads CASSLGTGRPYGYTF. DNA of the CDR3: TGTGCCAGCAGCTTAGGGACAGGGCGACCCTATGGCTACACCTTC. The chain has TRBV7-9 and TRBJ1-2, with 8 bases matching TRBD1. The CDR3 is made up of 15 amino acids. J gave up 4 bases and V 1 base, and 5 bases lay outside the gene matches. The germline V gene has CDR1 SEHNR and CDR2 FQNEAQ (reference sequence).

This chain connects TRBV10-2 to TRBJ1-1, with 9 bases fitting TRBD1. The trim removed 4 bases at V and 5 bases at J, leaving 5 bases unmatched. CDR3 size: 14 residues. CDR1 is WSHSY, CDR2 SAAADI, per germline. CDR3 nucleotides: TGCGCCAGCAGTGGCGGGACAGGGAGGACTGAAGCTTTCTTT. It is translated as CASSGGTGRTEAFF.

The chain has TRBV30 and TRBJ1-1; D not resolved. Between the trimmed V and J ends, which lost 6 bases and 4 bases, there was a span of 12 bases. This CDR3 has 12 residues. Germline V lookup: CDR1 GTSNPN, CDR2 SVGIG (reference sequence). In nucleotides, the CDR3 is TGTGCCTGCCAGACTGAGCTCACTGAAGCTTTCTTT. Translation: CACQTELTEAFF. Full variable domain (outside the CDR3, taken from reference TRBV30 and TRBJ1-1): SQTIHQWPATLVQPVGSPLSLECTVEGTSNPNLYWYRQAAGRGLQLLFYSVGIGQISSEVPQNLSASRPQDRQFILSSKKLLLSDSGFYLCACQTELTEAFFGQGTRLTVV.

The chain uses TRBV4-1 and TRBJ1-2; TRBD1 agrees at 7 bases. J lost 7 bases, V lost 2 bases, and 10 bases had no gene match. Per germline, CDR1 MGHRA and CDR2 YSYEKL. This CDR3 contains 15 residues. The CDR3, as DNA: TGCGCCAGCAGCCAACCCTTCCGGGACAGAAGTGGCTACACCTTC. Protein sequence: CASSQPFRDRSGYTF.

CDR3 coding DNA: TGTGCCAGTAGTATAAGCGCTAGCTCCAGAGATACGCAGTATTTT. It is translated as CASSISASSRDTQYF. The chain carries TRBV19 and TRBJ2-3; perhaps TRBD2 as D (5 bases). Germline V CDR1 and CDR2: LNHDA, SQIVND (reference sequence). Trimming stripped 2 bases from V and 5 bases from J, with 14 bases between. The CDR3 length is 15 residues.

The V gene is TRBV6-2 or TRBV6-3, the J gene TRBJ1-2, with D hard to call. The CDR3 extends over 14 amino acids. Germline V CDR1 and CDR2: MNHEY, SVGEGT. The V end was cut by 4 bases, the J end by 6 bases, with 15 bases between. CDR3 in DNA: TGTGCCAGCAGTTCCCCCTTCGGGTTCCATGGCTACACCTTC. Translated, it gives CASSSPFGFHGYTF.

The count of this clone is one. As DNA, the CDR3 is TGTGCCAGCAGTCTAGAGCGGCTAACAACCTACGAGCAGTACTTC. Translation gives CASSLERLTTYEQYF. The chain joins TRBV28 to TRBJ2-7; tentatively, D is TRBD2 (5 bases). The CDR3 sequence is 15 residues long. Trimming took off 5 bases at V and 2 bases at J, with 16 bases between the two ends. Germline V gene sequence: CDR1 MDHEN, CDR2 SYDVKM.

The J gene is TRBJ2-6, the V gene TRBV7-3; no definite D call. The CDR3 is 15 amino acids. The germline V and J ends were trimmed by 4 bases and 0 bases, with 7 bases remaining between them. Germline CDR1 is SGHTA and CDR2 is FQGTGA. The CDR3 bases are TGTGCCAGCAGCTCGTTGAGCTCTGGGGCCAACGTCCTGACTTTC. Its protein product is CASSSLSSGANVLTF.

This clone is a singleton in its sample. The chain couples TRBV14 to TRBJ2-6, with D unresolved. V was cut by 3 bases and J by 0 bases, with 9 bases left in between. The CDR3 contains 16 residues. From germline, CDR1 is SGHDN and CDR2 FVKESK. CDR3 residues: CASSQVQFSGANVLTF. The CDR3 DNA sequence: TGTGCCAGCAGCCAGGTACAGTTCTCTGGGGCCAACGTCCTGACTTTC.

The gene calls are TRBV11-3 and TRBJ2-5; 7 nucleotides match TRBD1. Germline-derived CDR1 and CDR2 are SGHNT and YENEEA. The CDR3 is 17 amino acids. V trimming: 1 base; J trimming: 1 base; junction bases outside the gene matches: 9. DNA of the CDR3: TGTGCCAGCAGCTTAGGGGGACAGTCAAACCTCCAAGAGACCCAGTACTTC. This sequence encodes CASSLGGQSNLQETQYF.

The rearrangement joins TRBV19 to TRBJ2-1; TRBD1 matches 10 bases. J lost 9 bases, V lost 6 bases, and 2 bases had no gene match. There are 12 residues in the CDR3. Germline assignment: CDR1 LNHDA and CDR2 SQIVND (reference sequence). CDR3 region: CASRGQGSEQFF. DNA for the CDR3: TGTGCCAGTAGGGGACAGGGGAGTGAGCAGTTCTTC.

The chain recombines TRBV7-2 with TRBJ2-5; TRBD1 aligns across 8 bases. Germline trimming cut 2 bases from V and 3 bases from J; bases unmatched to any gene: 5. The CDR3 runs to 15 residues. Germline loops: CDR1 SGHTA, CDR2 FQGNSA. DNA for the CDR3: TGTGCCAGCAGCTTACAAACAGGGGGGAAAGAGACCCAGTACTTC. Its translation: CASSLQTGGKETQYF. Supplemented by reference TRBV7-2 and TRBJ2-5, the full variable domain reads GAGVSQSPSNKVTEKGKDVELRCDPISGHTALYWYRQSLGQGLEFLIYFQGNSAPDKSGLPSDRFSAERTGGSVSTLTIQRTQQEDSAVYLCASSLQTGGKETQYFGPGTRLLVL.

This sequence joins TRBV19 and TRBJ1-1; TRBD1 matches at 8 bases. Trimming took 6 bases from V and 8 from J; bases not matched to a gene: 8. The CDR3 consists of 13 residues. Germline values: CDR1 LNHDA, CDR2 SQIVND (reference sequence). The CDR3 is CASRTGVQKEAFF. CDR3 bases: TGTGCCAGTAGGACAGGGGTCCAGAAGGAAGCTTTCTTT.

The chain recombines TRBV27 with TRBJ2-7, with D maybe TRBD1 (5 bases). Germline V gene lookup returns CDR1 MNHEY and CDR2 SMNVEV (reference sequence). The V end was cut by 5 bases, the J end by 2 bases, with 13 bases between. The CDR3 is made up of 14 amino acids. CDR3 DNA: TGTGCCAGCAGTACGGACACGGTCCCCTACGAGCAGTACTTC. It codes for CASSTDTVPYEQYF.

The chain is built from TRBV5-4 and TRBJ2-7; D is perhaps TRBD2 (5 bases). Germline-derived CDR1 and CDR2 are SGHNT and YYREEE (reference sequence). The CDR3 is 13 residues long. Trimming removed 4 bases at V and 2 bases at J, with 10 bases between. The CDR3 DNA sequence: TGTGCCAGCAGCCCGTCGGGGACCTACGAGCAGTACTTC. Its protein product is CASSPSGTYEQYF.

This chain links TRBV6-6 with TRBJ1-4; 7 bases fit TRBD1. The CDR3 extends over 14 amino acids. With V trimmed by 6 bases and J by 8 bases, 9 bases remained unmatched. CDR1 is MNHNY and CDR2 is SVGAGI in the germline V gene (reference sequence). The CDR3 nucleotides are TGTGCCAGCAGCCCAAACAGGGGAGGCGAAAAACTGTTTTTT. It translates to CASSPNRGGEKLFF.

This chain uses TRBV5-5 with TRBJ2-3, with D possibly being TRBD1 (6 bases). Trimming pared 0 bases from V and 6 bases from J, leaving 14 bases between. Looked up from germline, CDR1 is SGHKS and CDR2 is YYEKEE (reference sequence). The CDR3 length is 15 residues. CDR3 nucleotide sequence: TGTGCCAGCAGCTTGGTACAGGGTCCATGGGATACGCAGTATTTT. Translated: CASSLVQGPWDTQYF.

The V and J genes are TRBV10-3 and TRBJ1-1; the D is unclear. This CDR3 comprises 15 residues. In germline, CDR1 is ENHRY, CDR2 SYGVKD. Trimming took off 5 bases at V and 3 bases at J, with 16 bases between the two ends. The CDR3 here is CAISLSFSRDTEAFF. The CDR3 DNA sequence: TGTGCCATCAGTCTTAGCTTCAGCCGGGACACTGAAGCTTTCTTT.

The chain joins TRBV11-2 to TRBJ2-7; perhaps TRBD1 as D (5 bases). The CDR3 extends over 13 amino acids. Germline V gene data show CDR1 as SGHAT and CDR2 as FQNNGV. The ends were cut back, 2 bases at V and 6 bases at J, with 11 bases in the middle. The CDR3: CASSLQGTSEQYF. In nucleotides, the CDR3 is TGTGCCAGCAGCTTACAGGGCACGAGCGAGCAGTACTTC.